This entry describes one T cell receptor beta chain. Trimming removed 6 bases at V and 1 base at J, with 10 bases between. Per the germline V gene, CDR1 is SGDLS and CDR2 is YYNGEE. The CDR3 totals 14 residues. TCRdb re-derived calls from the RT-PCR reads in MiXCR, one entry per CDR3 protein. The sample yields around 700,000 distinct CDR3 sequences, 13% to 15% seen once. The TCR was taken from a female donor in good health, serving as a healthy control. Sequenced input: memory CD4+ T cells from blood. The chain couples TRBV9 to TRBJ2-2; perhaps TRBD1 as D (7 bases). As DNA, the CDR3 is TGTGCCAGCAAGCAGGGGGGGAACACCGGGGAGCTGTTTTTT. This translates into CASKQGGNTGELFF.